This TCR beta chain stems from a study of regulatory T cells in long-lasting Graves disease. This clonotype has just a few counts. TCR beta libraries were built with iRepertoire HTBI primers and Arm-PCR of CDR3 regions. MiXCR, applied by TCRdb to the multiplex PCR reads, yields one record per CDR3 protein. Of approximately 360,000 distinct CDR3 sequences in the sample, roughly 12% were seen once. Time point denoted: newly diagnosed GD, antithyroid drugs for less than 3 months. Extracted PBMC RNA gave rise to the TCR library. The CDR3 runs 13 residues. Germline V gene lookup returns CDR1 LGHNA and CDR2 YNFKEQ. V lost 3 bases and J lost 4, with 9 bases in between. This sample also belongs to another study, concerning T cells in Graves' hyperthyroidism and ophthalmopathy. From that report: Progression to ophthalmopathy was predicted a median of approximately seven months early.

The specimen was peripheral blood mononuclear cells (PBMCs), collected at new diagnosis, from a patient treated with antithyroid drugs. The chain recombines TRBV4-2 with TRBJ1-2; perhaps TRBD1 as D (6 bases). The source is a woman between 18 and 29 years old with Graves disease. CDR3 amino acids: CASSQQGGYGYTF. CDR3 DNA sequence: TGTGCCAGCAGCCAGCAAGGGGGCTATGGCTACACCTTC.